These 10 T cell receptor beta chains share one sample of origin, sequenced in a study of beta chain features in type 1 diabetes. All of the isolated RNA was reverse transcribed, so expressed TCRB transcripts were sequenced. TCRdb keeps only in-frame clones here, not all; method: immunoSEQ multiplex PCR. Among roughly 260,000 clones, approximately 10% were seen once, and the ten largest hold over 0.015%. Antigen specificity for these receptors is unknown. Regarding the study as a whole: Type 1 diabetes patients had TCRB CDR3s that were shorter (moderately but significantly so) in all four CD4+ subsets.

Sample: naive CD4+ T cells from blood. The receptors come from a man younger than 40 with type 1 diabetes.

This clone was seen a few times. The gene calls are TRBV7-3 and TRBJ2-7; TRBD2 might be the D (6 bases). V dropped 2 bases and J dropped 2 bases, with 13 bases sitting between them. This CDR3 is 15 amino acids long. CDR1 and CDR2 (germline): SGHTA, FQGTGA. CDR3 sequence: CASSLAPGGPYEQYF. DNA of the CDR3: TGTGCCAGCAGCTTAGCCCCTGGAGGGCCCTACGAGCAGTACTTC.

This clone was seen more than once but under ten times. V gene TRBV2 combines with J gene TRBJ2-2; 8 bases fit TRBD2. The CDR3 runs to 17 residues. Trimming at V came to 6 bases and at J to 1 base, leaving 10 bases not matched to a gene. Looked up from germline, CDR1 is SNHLY and CDR2 is FYNNEI. The CDR3, as DNA: TGTGCCAGCAGCGAGGGAGGGCTAGCGGGGAACACCGGGGAGCTGTTTTTT. Translated: CASSEGGLAGNTGELFF.

This clone was counted only a few times. The V and J genes are TRBV5-1 and TRBJ2-5, with a tentative D call TRBD1 (6 bases). The CDR3 is made up of 14 amino acids. V shed 4 bases and J shed 1 base, with 11 bases lying between them. CDR1 and CDR2 from the germline V gene are SGHRS and YFSETQ. CDR3 sequence (DNA): TGCGCCAGCAGCCCCGGGACAAGCCAAGAGACCCAGTACTTC. This sequence encodes CASSPGTSQETQYF.

The table lists this clone with a few counts. The J gene is TRBJ2-7, the V gene TRBV29-1; the D gene is possibly TRBD2 (6 bases). V was clipped by 5 bases and J by 1 base, with 12 bases between them. This CDR3 region has 13 residues. Germline CDR1 and CDR2: SQVTM and ANQGSEA. Here the CDR3 DNA reads TGCAGCGTTAGGAGGGCTCGATCCTACGAGCAGTACTTC. Translated, it gives CSVRRARSYEQYF.

The chain is built from TRBV6-1 and TRBJ2-1; D is unclear. The CDR3 has 12 amino acids. V lost 1 base and J 12 bases, leaving 10 bases between the germline ends. Germline CDR1 is MNHNS and CDR2 is SASEGT. The CDR3 loop reads CASSEGPPPQFF. Here the CDR3 DNA reads TGTGCCAGCAGTGAAGGTCCTCCCCCGCAGTTCTTC.

The V gene is TRBV28, the J gene TRBJ2-5, with a weak D call TRBD2 (7 bases). This CDR3 spans 16 amino acids. Deletions cut 6 bases from V and 3 bases from J, with 20 bases between. Per germline, CDR1 MDHEN and CDR2 SYDVKM. This CDR3 is CASRTLGGAQKETQYF. The CDR3 DNA follows: TGTGCCAGCAGGACGTTGGGGGGGGCCCAGAAAGAGACCCAGTACTTC. The full variable domain, its missing parts supplied by reference TRBV28 and TRBJ2-5, is DVKVTQSSRYLVKRTGEKVFLECVQDMDHENMFWYRQDPGLGLRLIYFSYDVKMKEKGDIPEGYSVSREKKERFSLILESASTNQTSMYLCASRTLGGAQKETQYFGPGTRLLVL.

This chain uses TRBV25-1 with TRBJ1-1; 8 positions agree with TRBD1. In germline, CDR1 is MGHDK, CDR2 SYGVNS. Unmatched junction bases numbered 6, after V lost 5 bases and J lost 4 bases. CDR3 size: 14 residues. The CDR3 DNA is TGTGCCAGCAGTACCTGGACAGGGTTCACTGAAGCTTTCTTT. Residues: CASSTWTGFTEAFF.

V usage is TRBV7-9 and J usage is TRBJ2-7; a weak D match, TRBD2 (6 bases). Trimming shortened V by 4 bases and J by 6 bases, and 22 bases separated the two germline ends. The germline gives CDR1 SEHNR, CDR2 FQNEAQ (reference sequence). This CDR3 is built from 16 residues. CDR3 region: CASSSTGTVERGEQYF. CDR3 coding DNA: TGTGCCAGCAGCTCAACCGGGACTGTCGAACGAGGCGAGCAGTACTTC. Based on the CDR3 plus reference TRBV7-9 and TRBJ2-7, the full variable domain is DTGVSQNPRHKITKRGQNVTFRCDPISEHNRLYWYRQTLGQGPEFLTYFQNEAQLEKSRLLSDRFSAERPKGSFSTLEIQRTEQGDSAMYLCASSSTGTVERGEQYFGPGTRLTVT.

V gene TRBV25-1 combines with J gene TRBJ1-2; 11 positions agree with TRBD1. V lost 8 bases and J lost 6; bases outside the gene matches: 5. The CDR3 consists of 13 residues. CDR1 is MGHDK, CDR2 SYGVNS, per germline. The CDR3 region is CASADRGRDGYTF. CDR3 bases: TGTGCCAGCGCGGACAGGGGGCGTGATGGCTACACCTTC.

The CDR3 here is CASSSLAGPTYEQYF. CDR3 coding DNA: TGCGCCAGCAGCTCCCTAGCGGGGCCGACCTACGAGCAGTACTTC. This chain connects TRBV5-1 to TRBJ2-7; the match to TRBD2 covers 9 bases. CDR1 and CDR2 (germline): SGHRS, YFSETQ. Losses at the gene ends were 3 bases for V and 2 bases for J; bases not matched to a gene: 6. The CDR3 is 15 residues long.